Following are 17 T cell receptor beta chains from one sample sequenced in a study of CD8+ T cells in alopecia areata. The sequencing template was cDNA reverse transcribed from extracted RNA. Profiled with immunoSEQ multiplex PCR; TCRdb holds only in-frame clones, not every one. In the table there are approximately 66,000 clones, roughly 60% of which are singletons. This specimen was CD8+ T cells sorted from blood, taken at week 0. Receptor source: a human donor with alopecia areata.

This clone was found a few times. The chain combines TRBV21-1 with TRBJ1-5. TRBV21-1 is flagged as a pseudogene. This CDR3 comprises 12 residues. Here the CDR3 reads CAGWVPHQPQHF. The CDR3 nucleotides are TGTGCCGGCTGGGTCCCCCATCAGCCCCAGCATTTT.

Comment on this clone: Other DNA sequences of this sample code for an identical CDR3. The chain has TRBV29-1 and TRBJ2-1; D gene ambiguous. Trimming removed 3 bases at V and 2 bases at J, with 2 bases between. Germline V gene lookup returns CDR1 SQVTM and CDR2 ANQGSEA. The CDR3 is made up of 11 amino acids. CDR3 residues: CSVETYNEQFF. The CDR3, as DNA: TGCAGCGTTGAGACCTACAATGAGCAGTTCTTC.

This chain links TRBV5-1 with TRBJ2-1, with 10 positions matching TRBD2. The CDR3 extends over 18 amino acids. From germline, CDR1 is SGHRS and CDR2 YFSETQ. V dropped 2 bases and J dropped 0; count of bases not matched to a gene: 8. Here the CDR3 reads CASSLVVAGGHSYNEQFF. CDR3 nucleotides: TGCGCCAGCAGCTTAGTGGTAGCGGGGGGACACTCCTACAATGAGCAGTTCTTC.

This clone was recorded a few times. CDR3 sequence: CASSVAGLPSGANVLTF. The DNA of the CDR3 is TGTGCCAGCAGCGTAGCGGGTTTACCCTCTGGGGCCAACGTCCTGACTTTC. This sequence joins TRBV9 and TRBJ2-6, with unresolved D. CDR1 is SGDLS, CDR2 YYNGEE, per germline. V was clipped by 0 bases and J by 0 bases, with 10 bases between them. The CDR3 totals 17 residues.

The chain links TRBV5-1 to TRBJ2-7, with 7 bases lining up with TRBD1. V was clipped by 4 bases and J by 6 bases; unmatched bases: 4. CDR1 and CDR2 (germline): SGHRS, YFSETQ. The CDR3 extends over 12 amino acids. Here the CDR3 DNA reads TGCGCCAGCAGCCTGGGACAGACCGAGCAGTACTTC. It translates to CASSLGQTEQYF.

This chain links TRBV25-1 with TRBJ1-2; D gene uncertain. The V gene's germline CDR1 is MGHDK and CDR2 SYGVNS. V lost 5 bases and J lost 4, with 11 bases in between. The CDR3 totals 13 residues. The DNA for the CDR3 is TGTGCCAGCAGTCCCACGGGGATCTATGGCTACACCTTC. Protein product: CASSPTGIYGYTF.

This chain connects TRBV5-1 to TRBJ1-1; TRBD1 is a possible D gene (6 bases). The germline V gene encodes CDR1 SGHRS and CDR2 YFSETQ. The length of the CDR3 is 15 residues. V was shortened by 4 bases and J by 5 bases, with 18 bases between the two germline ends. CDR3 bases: TGCGCCAGCAGCCCCTGGGGGCAGGGAGTAACTGAAGCTTTCTTT. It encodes CASSPWGQGVTEAFF.

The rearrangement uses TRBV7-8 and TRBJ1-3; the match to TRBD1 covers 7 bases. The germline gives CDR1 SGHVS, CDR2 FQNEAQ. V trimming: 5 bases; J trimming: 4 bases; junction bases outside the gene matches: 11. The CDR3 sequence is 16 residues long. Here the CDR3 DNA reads TGTGCCAGCAGCCCCTCCCTTACAGGGGCCGGAAACACCATATATTTT. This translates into CASSPSLTGAGNTIYF.

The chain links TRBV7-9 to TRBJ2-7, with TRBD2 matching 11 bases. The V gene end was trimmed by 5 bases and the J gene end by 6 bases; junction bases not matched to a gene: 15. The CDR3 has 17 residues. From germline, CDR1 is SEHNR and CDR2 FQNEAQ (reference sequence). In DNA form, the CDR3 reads TGTGCCAGCAGCCCCCGGCTAGCGGGAGGCCAGGTGGGCGAGCAGTACTTC. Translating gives CASSPRLAGGQVGEQYF.

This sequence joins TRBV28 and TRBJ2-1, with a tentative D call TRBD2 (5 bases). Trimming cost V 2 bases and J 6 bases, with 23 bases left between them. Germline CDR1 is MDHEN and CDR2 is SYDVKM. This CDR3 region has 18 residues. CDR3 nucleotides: TGTGCCAGCAGTTTAGAGAGTGGGTGGGGAGCGTCGGGCAATGAGCAGTTCTTC. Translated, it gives CASSLESGWGASGNEQFF.

The CDR3 DNA is TGTGCCTGGGTAGCGGAGAACACAGATACGCAGTATTTT. Protein sequence: CAWVAENTDTQYF. J is TRBJ2-3 and V is TRBV30; perhaps TRBD2 as D (6 bases). V shed 5 bases and J shed 2 bases, with 11 bases lying between them. The germline V gene encodes CDR1 GTSNPN and CDR2 SVGIG (reference sequence). The CDR3 covers 13 residues. Based on the CDR3 plus reference TRBV30 and TRBJ2-3, the full variable domain is SQTIHQWPATLVQPVGSPLSLECTVEGTSNPNLYWYRQAAGRGLQLLFYSVGIGQISSEVPQNLSASRPQDRQFILSSKKLLLSDSGFYLCAWVAENTDTQYFGPGTRLTVL.

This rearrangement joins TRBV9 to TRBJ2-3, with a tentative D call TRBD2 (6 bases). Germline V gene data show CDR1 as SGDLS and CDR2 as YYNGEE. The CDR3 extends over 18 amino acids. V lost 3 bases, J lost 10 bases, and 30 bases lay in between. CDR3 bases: TGTGCCAGCAGCGCTGGAGGAGGCAGGGAGGACCTTGGCGGGCCGCAGTATTTT. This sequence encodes CASSAGGGREDLGGPQYF.

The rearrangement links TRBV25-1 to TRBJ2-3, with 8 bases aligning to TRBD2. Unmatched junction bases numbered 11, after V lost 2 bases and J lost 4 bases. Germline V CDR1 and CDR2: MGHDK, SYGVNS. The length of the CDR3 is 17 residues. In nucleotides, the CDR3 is TGTGCCAGCAGTGAAACCTCAGCGGGGGTTATCGCAGATACGCAGTATTTT. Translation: CASSETSAGVIADTQYF.

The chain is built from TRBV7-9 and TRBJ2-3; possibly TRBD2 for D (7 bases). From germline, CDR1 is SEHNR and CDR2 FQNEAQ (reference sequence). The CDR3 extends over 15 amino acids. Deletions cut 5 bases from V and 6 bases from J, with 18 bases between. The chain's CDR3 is CASSAFGGQADTQYF. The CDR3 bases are TGTGCCAGCAGCGCGTTCGGGGGGCAGGCGGATACGCAGTATTTT.

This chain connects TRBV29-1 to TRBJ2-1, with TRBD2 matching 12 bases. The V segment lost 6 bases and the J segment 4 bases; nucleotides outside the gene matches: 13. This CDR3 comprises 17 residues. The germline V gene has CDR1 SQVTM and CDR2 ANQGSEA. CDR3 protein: CSVGPRLAGVTYNEQFF. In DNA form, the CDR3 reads TGCAGCGTGGGGCCAAGACTAGCGGGAGTAACGTACAATGAGCAGTTCTTC.

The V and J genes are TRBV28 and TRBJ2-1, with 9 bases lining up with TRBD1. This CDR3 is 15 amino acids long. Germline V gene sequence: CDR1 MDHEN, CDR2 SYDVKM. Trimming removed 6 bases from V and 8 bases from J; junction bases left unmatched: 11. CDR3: CASSRLGQGSDEQFF. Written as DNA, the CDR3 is TGTGCCAGCAGCCGGTTGGGACAGGGATCTGATGAGCAGTTCTTC.

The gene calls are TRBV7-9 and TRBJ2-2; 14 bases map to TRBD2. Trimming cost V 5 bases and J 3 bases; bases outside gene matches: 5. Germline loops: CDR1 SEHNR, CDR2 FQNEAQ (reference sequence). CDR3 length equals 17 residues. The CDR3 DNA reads TGTGCCAGCAGCGACCCGGGACTAGCGGGAGACACCGGGGAGCTGTTTTTT. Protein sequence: CASSDPGLAGDTGELFF.